This T cell receptor beta chain stems from a study of OX40 agonist ivuxolimab in advanced cancers. About this clone itself: Its specificity is unknown.

Assay used: immunoSEQ multiplex PCR; TCRdb lists only in-frame clones, some missing. The sample has more than 75,000 clones, more than 85% seen once; the top ten hold over 0.75%. The length of the CDR3 is 15 residues. From germline, CDR1 is MNHNY and CDR2 SVGAGI (reference sequence). The V end was cut by 0 bases, the J end by 7 bases, with 15 bases between. General study results and limits: Expanded clones belonging to CD8+ T cells outnumbered, on average, those of CD4+.

The source is an adult with an advanced solid tumor such as melanoma, head and neck, liver or kidney cancer. Sample: CD4+ or CD8+ T cells sorted from blood, taken in a trial of the OX40 agonist ivuxolimab. The chain uses TRBV6-6 and TRBJ2-5; D might be TRBD1 (7 bases). The CDR3 DNA sequence: TGTGCCAGCAGTTACTCGACTCCAGGGGGGTCGACCCAGTACTTC. Protein sequence: CASSYSTPGGSTQYF.